This TCR beta chain was sequenced during a study of CD8+CD57+ T cells in acquired aplastic anemia. On the study more broadly: 3 to 3.5 ug was the average amount of DNA from sorted CD4+ and CD8+ cells.

CDR3 and TCR beta VDJ profiling relied on genomic DNA as the template. One entry per CDR3 protein, called by TCRdb with MiXCR from the reads. The sample records more than 150,000 distinct CDR3 sequences, about half being singletons. Overall study findings and caveats: Overlap between patients and controls comprised twenty-nine CD8+ CDR3 sequences. Patients and controls were not found to differ significantly in CD8+ Simpson's diversity.

Per the germline V gene, CDR1 is KGHDR and CDR2 is SFDVKD. V shed 2 bases, J shed 3 bases, and the junction held 2 bases outside the gene matches. The CDR3 is 15 residues long. The table lists this clonotype with many counts. Its matching antigen is unknown. The sample taken for sequencing was sorted CD4+, CD8+, or CD8+CD57+ T cells (not recorded which) from PBMCs. J is TRBJ2-2 and V is TRBV24-1; TRBD1 aligns across 7 bases. The sequence was collected from a human donor in good health. CDR3 residues: CATSDSGQHTGELFF. For the CDR3, the DNA is TGTGCCACCAGTGATTCGGGACAGCACACCGGGGAGCTGTTTTTT.